A single sample is the source of the 32 T cell receptor beta chains below, sequenced in a study of regulatory T cells in long-lasting Graves disease. Arm-PCR with iRepertoire HTBI primers amplified the CDR3 regions for these TCR beta libraries. TCRdb re-derived calls from the multiplex PCR reads in MiXCR, one entry per CDR3 protein. The repertoire includes hundreds of thousands of distinct CDR3 sequences, 15% of them detected once, and about a fifth sits in the top ten. Sample time point: newly diagnosed GD, antithyroid drugs for less than 3 months. From PBMCs, RNA was extracted and then used to make the TCR library. Source: peripheral blood mononuclear cells (PBMCs), taken at new diagnosis, from a patient treated with antithyroid drugs. All receptors derive from a female donor with Graves disease.

This clonotype was seen repeatedly, ten times or more. The rearrangement joins TRBV15 to TRBJ1-1; D is unresolved. The CDR3 loop spans 15 amino acids. Germline CDR1 LNHNV, CDR2 YYDKDF (reference sequence). V lost 0 bases and J lost 7, with 15 bases in between. The CDR3 protein is CATSRDGGRQYEAFF. Here the CDR3 DNA reads TGTGCCACCAGCAGAGATGGAGGACGGCAGTATGAAGCTTTCTTT.

At least ten counts were recorded for this clonotype. The gene calls are TRBV2 and TRBJ2-7; 9 positions match TRBD2. The germline V gene encodes CDR1 SNHLY and CDR2 FYNNEI. The CDR3 is 14 residues long. The junction had 3 bases not matched to a gene; V was cut back by 6 bases and J by 0 bases. For the CDR3, the DNA is TGTGCCAGCAGACTTAGCGGGAGCTCCTACGAGCAGTACTTC. Translation gives CASRLSGSSYEQYF.

This clonotype was recorded at least ten times. The V gene is TRBV24-1, the J gene TRBJ1-2; TRBD1 matches at 9 bases. The CDR3 consists of 13 residues. The germline V gene has CDR1 KGHDR and CDR2 SFDVKD. The V and J ends lost 4 bases and 8 bases, in that order; junction bases with no gene match: 4. The CDR3 is CATSDGTGRGYTF. The CDR3 DNA follows: TGTGCCACCAGTGACGGGACAGGGAGAGGCTACACCTTC.

This clonotype occurred many times. J is TRBJ2-1 and V is TRBV10-1; 10 bases are shared with TRBD1. The trim removed 0 bases at V and 7 bases at J, leaving 3 bases unmatched. Germline V CDR1 and CDR2: WNHNN, SYGVQD (reference sequence). The CDR3 is 15 amino acids. The chain's CDR3 is CASSESTGGWNEQFF. DNA of the CDR3: TGCGCCAGCAGTGAGTCGACAGGGGGCTGGAATGAGCAGTTCTTC.

This chain uses TRBV6-5 with TRBJ2-6, with 8 bases fitting TRBD1. Per germline, CDR1 MNHEY and CDR2 SVGAGI. Trimming took 8 bases from V and 0 from J; bases not matched to a gene: 9. The CDR3 runs 17 residues. This CDR3 reads CASGSGTGDSGANVLTF. The CDR3 DNA reads TGTGCCAGCGGTTCCGGGACAGGTGACTCTGGGGCCAACGTCCTGACTTTC.

This clonotype was detected ten times or more. The chain recombines TRBV20-1 with TRBJ2-7, with D possibly TRBD2 on 5 matching bases. Germline V CDR1 and CDR2: DFQATT, SNEGSKA (reference sequence). This CDR3 has 16 residues. Trimming stripped 1 base from V and 2 bases from J, with 18 bases between. The DNA of the CDR3 is TGCAGTGCTAGAGTGGTTTCTGGGAGCGGCACCTACGAGCAGTACTTC. Encoded protein: CSARVVSGSGTYEQYF.

This clonotype was recorded at least ten times. The V and J genes are TRBV9 and TRBJ2-4; D is perhaps TRBD1 or TRBD2 (5 bases each). Looked up from germline, CDR1 is SGDLS and CDR2 is YYNGEE. The CDR3 consists of 16 residues. Trimming cost V 4 bases and J 0 bases, with 14 bases left between them. CDR3 nucleotide sequence: TGTGCCAGCAGCAAAAGTCGGGGCCTAGCCAAAAACATTCAGTACTTC. It specifies CASSKSRGLAKNIQYF.

This clonotype turned up a few times. The rearrangement joins TRBV20-1 to TRBJ2-7; D is unclear. Trimming stripped 3 bases from V and 5 bases from J, with 14 bases between. The CDR3 spans 13 residues. CDR1 is DFQATT and CDR2 is SNEGSKA in the germline V gene (reference sequence). This CDR3 reads CSASPSFTNEQYF. The CDR3 DNA follows: TGCAGTGCTAGTCCGAGCTTTACCAACGAGCAGTACTTC.

In regard to this clonotype: Because the CDR3 is missing its conserved closing phenylalanine or tryptophan, this is likely a read error. The rearrangement uses TRBV24-1 and TRBJ1-3; TRBD1 is a possible D gene (5 bases). V lost 5 bases and J lost 1, with 14 bases in between. Germline loops: CDR1 KGHDR, CDR2 SFDVKD. The CDR3 contains 16 residues. The CDR3 region has the DNA TGTGCCACCAGTGCCCGGGACTTTTGGTCTGGAAACACCATATATTCT. Translated, it gives CATSARDFWSGNTIYS.

The J gene is TRBJ2-3, the V gene TRBV5-1; TRBD2 matches at 11 bases. The CDR3 runs to 16 residues. CDR1 and CDR2 from the germline V gene are SGHRS and YFSETQ. V dropped 5 bases and J dropped 6; count of bases not matched to a gene: 11. The CDR3 region has the DNA TGCGCCAGCAGGTTCAGACTAGCGGGATTGTTTGATACGCAGTATTTT. Translated: CASRFRLAGLFDTQYF.

This clonotype appeared many times. The V call is TRBV20-1, the J call TRBJ2-1; 7 nucleotides match TRBD1. The CDR3 sequence is 13 residues long. J gave up 6 bases and V 6 bases, and 8 bases lay outside the gene matches. In germline, CDR1 is DFQATT, CDR2 SNEGSKA (reference sequence). The CDR3 reads CSALTGWFNEQFF. The CDR3 coding sequence is TGCAGTGCCTTGACAGGGTGGTTCAATGAGCAGTTCTTC.

This clonotype was seen more than once but under ten times. The chain combines TRBV7-2 with TRBJ1-5; D is unclear. This CDR3 spans 12 amino acids. The ends were cut back, 1 base at V and 10 bases at J, with 8 bases in the middle. In germline, CDR1 is SGHTA, CDR2 FQGNSA. CDR3 amino acids: CASSLGVAPQHF. In DNA form, the CDR3 reads TGTGCCAGCAGCTTAGGTGTGGCCCCCCAGCATTTT.

This clonotype was observed many times. One junction end does not reproduce the germline sequence, and a read error may be involved. This chain joins TRBV7-2 and TRBJ2-1; 7 positions agree with TRBD1. The CDR3 extends over 12 amino acids. In germline, CDR1 is SGHTA, CDR2 FQGNSA. CDR3 nucleotide sequence: TGTGCCAGCAGCCCTACAGGGGTAAGATTGCTCTTC. Encoded protein: CASSPTGVRLLF.

There are many counts of this clonotype. The chain has TRBV27 and TRBJ2-3; D is ambiguous. This CDR3 region has 16 residues. CDR1 and CDR2 (germline): MNHEY, SMNVEV (reference sequence). V was trimmed by 2 bases and J by 0 bases, leaving 12 bases between them. The chain's CDR3 is CASSLMSLGSTDTQYF. The CDR3 DNA follows: TGTGCCAGCAGTTTAATGAGTCTCGGTAGCACAGATACGCAGTATTTT.

This chain links TRBV5-4 with TRBJ1-2; 7 bases align to TRBD1. With V trimmed by 6 bases and J by 5 bases, 10 bases remained unmatched. The CDR3 is 14 amino acids. In germline, CDR1 is SGHNT, CDR2 YYREEE (reference sequence). CDR3 coding DNA: TGTGCCAGCAACCGGCTGGGACAGCTTTATGGCTACACCTTC. Translation gives CASNRLGQLYGYTF.

This chain uses TRBV7-6 with TRBJ2-7; a possible D gene is TRBD2 (5 bases). Trimming took off 5 bases at V and 3 bases at J, with 17 bases between the two ends. From germline, CDR1 is SGHVS and CDR2 FNYEAQ. CDR3 length: 15 amino acids. CDR3 sequence (DNA): TGTGCCAGCAGCGACGGACTTTCTCCCAACTACGAGCAGTACTTC. It translates to CASSDGLSPNYEQYF.

The table lists this clonotype with many counts. The chain joins TRBV7-2 to TRBJ2-1; 7 nucleotides agree with TRBD2. The germline CDR1 and CDR2 sequences are SGHTA and FQGNSA. The CDR3 spans 18 residues. V lost 5 bases and J lost 7; bases outside the gene matches: 20. CDR3 sequence (DNA): TGTGCCAGCAGCCCGTCCGGGGGGTTAGCGGGCTTCCTGAATGAGCAGTTCTTC. It encodes CASSPSGGLAGFLNEQFF. The variable domain in full, with the rest retrieved from reference TRBV7-2 and TRBJ2-1, is GAGVSQSPSNKVTEKGKDVELRCDPISGHTALYWYRQSLGQGLEFLIYFQGNSAPDKSGLPSDRFSAERTGGSVSTLTIQRTQQEDSAVYLCASSPSGGLAGFLNEQFFGPGTRLTVL.

This clonotype showed up many times. The J gene is TRBJ2-1, the V gene TRBV5-1; D is perhaps TRBD1 (5 bases). The CDR3 length is 16 residues. Germline V gene sequence: CDR1 SGHRS, CDR2 YFSETQ. Trimming left V 0 bases short and J 7 bases short, with 17 bases between. CDR3 nucleotide sequence: TGCGCCAGCAGCTTGGCAGGGCAGGGCACATTGAATGAGCAGTTCTTC. This sequence encodes CASSLAGQGTLNEQFF.

Concerning this clonotype: At one boundary the junction diverges from the germline segment, which might be a read error. The chain is built from TRBV4-3 and TRBJ2-1; D may correspond to TRBD1 or TRBD2 (6 bases each). The CDR3 is 16 amino acids. The V gene's germline CDR1 is LGHNA and CDR2 YSLEER. The CDR3 DNA is TGCGCCAACAGCCAAGAAAGGGGGAGGCCGAACAATGAGCAGTTCTTC. Its translation: CANSQERGRPNNEQFF.

This clonotype was counted at least ten times. J is TRBJ2-3 and V is TRBV7-9, with 14 bases that match TRBD2. The germline V gene encodes CDR1 SEHNR and CDR2 FQNEAQ (reference sequence). The ends lost 6 bases at V and 2 bases at J; junction bases unmatched: 13. The CDR3 sequence is 19 residues long. The DNA for the CDR3 is TGTGCCAGCAGTTCGGGGACCGGGACTAGCGGGAGAGCCACAGATACGCAGTATTTT. Translated: CASSSGTGTSGRATDTQYF.

In this sample, this clonotype turned up many times. This chain links TRBV30 with TRBJ1-1; D is unclear. Trimming took off 3 bases at V and 7 bases at J, with 9 bases between the two ends. The CDR3 extends over 11 amino acids. Germline-derived CDR1 and CDR2 are GTSNPN and SVGIG (reference sequence). The CDR3 is CAWRDQGEAFF. The CDR3 DNA follows: TGTGCCTGGAGAGACCAAGGTGAAGCTTTCTTT.

This clonotype was observed a handful of times. The V call is TRBV4-1, the J call TRBJ2-1; a weak D match, TRBD2 (7 bases). Germline V CDR1 and CDR2: MGHRA, YSYEKL. V was trimmed by 2 bases and J by 4 bases, leaving 12 bases between them. CDR3 length equals 15 residues. The CDR3 region is CASSQPGGQYNEQFF. For the CDR3, the DNA is TGCGCCAGCAGCCAACCGGGAGGACAGTACAATGAGCAGTTCTTC.

This clonotype showed up many times. CDR3 region: CASSVTGGGYTF. The CDR3 DNA reads as TGTGCCAGCAGTGTAACAGGGGGAGGCTACACCTTC. V is TRBV2 and J is TRBJ1-2, with TRBD1 identical over 8 bases. The CDR3 totals 12 residues. CDR1 is SNHLY and CDR2 is FYNNEI in the germline V gene. V gave up 4 bases and J gave up 8 bases; unmatched junction bases: 3.

This chain joins TRBV6-1 and TRBJ2-7, with D perhaps TRBD1 (5 bases). The CDR3 spans 14 residues. Germline V gene data show CDR1 as MNHNS and CDR2 as SASEGT. V shed 10 bases and J shed 2 bases, with 18 bases lying between them. CDR3 in DNA: TGTGCCACCAGGCAGCTTGGGGCCACCTACGAGCAGTACTTC. Translating gives CATRQLGATYEQYF.

This clonotype was observed many times. The rearrangement joins TRBV5-1 to TRBJ2-3; TRBD1 aligns across 10 bases. With V trimmed by 7 bases and J by 3 bases, 5 bases remained unmatched. The germline V gene encodes CDR1 SGHRS and CDR2 YFSETQ. CDR3 size: 14 residues. The CDR3 is CASGRTGGTDTQYF. CDR3 bases: TGCGCCAGCGGACGGACAGGGGGGACAGATACGCAGTATTTT.

At least ten counts were recorded for this clonotype. The chain has TRBV12-3 or TRBV12-4 and TRBJ2-3; D is unresolved. The CDR3 spans 12 residues. V gave up 6 bases and J gave up 5 bases, with 9 bases separating them. The CDR3: CASSDPLDTQYF. DNA of the CDR3: TGTGCCAGCAGCGACCCCCTAGATACGCAGTATTTT.

This clonotype was observed many times. The chain couples TRBV10-1 to TRBJ2-2; 8 positions match TRBD2. Looked up from germline, CDR1 is WNHNN and CDR2 is SYGVQD (reference sequence). Losses at the gene ends were 5 bases for V and 2 bases for J; bases not matched to a gene: 13. The CDR3 extends over 18 amino acids. Written as DNA, the CDR3 is TGCGCCAGCAGTTTGCCCAGCGGGGGTCCTGTTAACACCGGGGAGCTGTTTTTT. Translated: CASSLPSGGPVNTGELFF.

This clonotype was detected ten times or more. This chain uses TRBV20-1 with TRBJ1-4; weak D call: TRBD1 (5 bases). CDR1 is DFQATT and CDR2 is SNEGSKA in the germline V gene (reference sequence). V was pared by 4 bases and J by 8 bases, with 14 bases between. CDR3 length equals 13 residues. The CDR3 loop is CSATRDRREKLFF. CDR3 coding DNA: TGCAGTGCTACCCGGGACCGACGCGAAAAACTGTTTTTT.

The V call is TRBV11-2, the J call TRBJ2-7; TRBD1 might be the D (6 bases). Trimming cost V 5 bases and J 1 base, with 12 bases left between them. Looked up from germline, CDR1 is SGHAT and CDR2 is FQNNGV. This CDR3 has 14 residues. The CDR3 nucleotides read TGTGCCAGCAGCAACACTAGGGGGTCCTACGAGCAGTACTTC. Its protein product is CASSNTRGSYEQYF.

This clonotype was counted many times. The genes are TRBV6-1 and TRBJ1-5, with 8 bases matching TRBD1. CDR1 is MNHNS and CDR2 is SASEGT in the germline V gene. Unmatched junction bases numbered 8, after V lost 4 bases and J lost 6 bases. CDR3 length equals 15 residues. DNA of the CDR3: TGTGCCAGCAGTGCACTCGACAGGGGTGGTCAGCCCCAGCATTTT. Protein product: CASSALDRGGQPQHF.

This clonotype was observed many times. J is TRBJ1-2 and V is TRBV28; TRBD1 aligns across 9 bases. J was trimmed by 3 bases and V by 7 bases; bases with no gene match: 6. This CDR3 is built from 14 residues. CDR1 and CDR2 from the germline V gene are MDHEN and SYDVKM. The CDR3 DNA is TGTGCCAGCACCCGGGACAGGGTCGACTATGGCTACACCTTC. As protein: CASTRDRVDYGYTF.

Ten or more counts support this clonotype. The chain is built from TRBV10-3 and TRBJ1-4, with D possibly TRBD1 on 5 matching bases. V lost 0 bases, J lost 3 bases, and 8 bases lay in between. The CDR3 has 15 amino acids. Germline V CDR1 and CDR2: ENHRY, SYGVKD. In DNA, the CDR3 is TGTGCCATCAGTGAGTCGTGGGACCCTAATGAAAAACTGTTTTTT. Translated, it gives CAISESWDPNEKLFF.